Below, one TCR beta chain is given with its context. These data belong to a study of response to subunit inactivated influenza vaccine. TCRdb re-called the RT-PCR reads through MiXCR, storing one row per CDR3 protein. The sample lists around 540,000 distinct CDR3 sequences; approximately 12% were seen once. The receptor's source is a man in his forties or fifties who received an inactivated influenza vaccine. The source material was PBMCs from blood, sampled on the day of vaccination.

Here the CDR3 DNA reads TGCGCCAGTAGACCCACGGAGGGAGTCGGCGAGCAGTACTTC. It codes for CASRPTEGVGEQYF. The rearrangement uses TRBV4-3 and TRBJ2-7; TRBD2 is a possible D gene (6 bases). From germline, CDR1 is LGHNA and CDR2 YSLEER. The CDR3 consists of 14 residues. V lost 9 bases and J 6 bases, leaving 21 bases between the germline ends.